This T cell receptor (beta chain) was captured by sequencing in a study of beta chain features in type 1 diabetes. Findings of the study overall: Sampled from patients, naive, central memory and Treg TCRB repertoires appeared more similar than those sampled from healthy donors. For Type 1 diabetes patients, all four CD4+ subsets carried TCRB CDR3s that were moderately but significantly shorter.

Sequenced material consisted of expressed TCRB transcripts (all of the isolated RNA was reverse transcribed). Approximately 3.4 million reads, on average, came from each naive, central memory and regulatory T cell sample. The method was immunoSEQ multiplex PCR; TCRdb's version includes in-frame clones alone and lacks a portion of them. The sample lists about 170,000 clones, 7.8% occurring once. To note about this clone: The antigen remains unidentified.

The germline CDR1 and CDR2 sequences are SGHRS and YFSETQ. This CDR3 is 17 amino acids long. The V gene end was trimmed by 3 bases and the J gene end by 6 bases; junction bases not matched to a gene: 13. The origin of this receptor is a woman aged 40 to 50 with type 1 diabetes. The sequenced material came from central memory CD4+ T cells from blood. This sequence joins TRBV5-1 and TRBJ2-7; TRBD1 matches at 12 bases. In DNA, the CDR3 is TGCGCCAGCAGCTCCCACCGGCCGGGACAGGGGGCCAGCGAGCAGTACTTC. As protein: CASSSHRPGQGASEQYF.